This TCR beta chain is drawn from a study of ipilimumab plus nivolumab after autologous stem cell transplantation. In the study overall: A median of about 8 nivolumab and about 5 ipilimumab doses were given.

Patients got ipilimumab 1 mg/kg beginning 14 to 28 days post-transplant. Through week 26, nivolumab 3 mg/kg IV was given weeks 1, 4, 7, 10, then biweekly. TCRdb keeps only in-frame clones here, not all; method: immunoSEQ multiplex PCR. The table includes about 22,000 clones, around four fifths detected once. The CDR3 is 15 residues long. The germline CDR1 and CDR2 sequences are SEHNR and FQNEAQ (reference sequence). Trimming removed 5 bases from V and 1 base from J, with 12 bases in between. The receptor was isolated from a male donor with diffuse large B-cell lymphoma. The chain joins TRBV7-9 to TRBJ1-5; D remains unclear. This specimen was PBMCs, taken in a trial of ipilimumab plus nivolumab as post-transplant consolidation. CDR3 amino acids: CASSPVGGSNQPQHF. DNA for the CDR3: TGTGCCAGCAGCCCAGTCGGCGGAAGCAATCAGCCCCAGCATTTT.